This TCR beta chain stems from a study of shared clonotypes between healthy human individuals. Positive CCR7 selection of CD45RO-negative cells yielded the naive CD8 cells, and terminally differentiated effector memory CD45RA+ cells were excluded. V lost 2 bases, J lost 1 base, and 12 bases stayed unmatched. This CDR3 is 18 amino acids long. Germline lookup yields CDR1 SEHNR and CDR2 FQNEAQ (reference sequence). Libraries were prepared by immunoSEQ multiplex PCR; TCRdb keeps only in-frame clonotypes and omits some of them. The sample lists millions of clones; about 95% were seen once. The rearrangement uses TRBV7-9 and TRBJ1-1; the match to TRBD1 covers 8 bases. The TCR sequence derives from a man aged 18 to 29 in good health. The sequenced sample consisted of naive CD8+ T cells sorted from blood. The CDR3 DNA follows: TGTGCCAGCAGCTTACCCTCATGGACAGGGCACGGGAACACTGAAGCTTTCTTT. This codes for CASSLPSWTGHGNTEAFF.